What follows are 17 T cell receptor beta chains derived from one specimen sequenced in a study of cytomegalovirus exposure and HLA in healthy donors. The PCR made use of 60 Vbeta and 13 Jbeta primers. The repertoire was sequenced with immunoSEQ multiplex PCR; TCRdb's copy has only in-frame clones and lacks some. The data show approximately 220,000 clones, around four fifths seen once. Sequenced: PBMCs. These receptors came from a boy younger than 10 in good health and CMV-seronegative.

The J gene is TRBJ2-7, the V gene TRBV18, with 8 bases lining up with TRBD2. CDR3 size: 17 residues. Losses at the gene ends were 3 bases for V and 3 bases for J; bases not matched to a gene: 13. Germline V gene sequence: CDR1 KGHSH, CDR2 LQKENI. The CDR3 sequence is CASSPRSRLAGNYEQYF. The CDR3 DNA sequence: TGTGCCAGCTCACCGCGGAGCCGGCTAGCGGGCAACTACGAGCAGTACTTC.

CDR3 in amino acids: CASSQPPGLRLLYTQYF. In DNA, the CDR3 is TGCGCCAGCAGTCAACCACCGGGACTCCGACTTCTATATACGCAGTATTTT. The chain joins TRBV23-1 to TRBJ2-3, with D perhaps matching TRBD2 (6 bases). TRBV23-1 is an ORF for which the function is uncertain. Deletions cut 2 bases from V and 7 bases from J, with 22 bases between. The CDR3 has 17 residues.

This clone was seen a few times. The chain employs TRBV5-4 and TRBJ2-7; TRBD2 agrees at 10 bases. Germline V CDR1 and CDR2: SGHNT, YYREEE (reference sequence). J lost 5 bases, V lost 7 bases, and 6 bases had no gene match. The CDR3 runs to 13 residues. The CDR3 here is CASASGSRNEQYF. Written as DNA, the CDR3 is TGTGCCAGCGCTAGCGGGAGCCGCAACGAGCAGTACTTC.

The CDR3 sequence: CASSRTTREKLFF. CDR3 DNA: TGTGCCAGCAGTCGGACGACTAGGGAAAAACTGTTTTTT. The chain joins TRBV6-5 to TRBJ1-4; no clear D. CDR3 length: 13 residues. Germline lookup yields CDR1 MNHEY and CDR2 SVGAGI. Between the trimmed V and J ends, which lost 5 bases and 8 bases, there was a span of 12 bases.

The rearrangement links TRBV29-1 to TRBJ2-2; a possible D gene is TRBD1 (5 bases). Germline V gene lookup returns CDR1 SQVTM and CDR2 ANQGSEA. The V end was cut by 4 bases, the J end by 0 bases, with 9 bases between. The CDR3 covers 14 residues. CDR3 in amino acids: CSVGGLANTGELFF. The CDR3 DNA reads TGCAGCGTTGGGGGCCTCGCGAACACCGGGGAGCTGTTTTTT.

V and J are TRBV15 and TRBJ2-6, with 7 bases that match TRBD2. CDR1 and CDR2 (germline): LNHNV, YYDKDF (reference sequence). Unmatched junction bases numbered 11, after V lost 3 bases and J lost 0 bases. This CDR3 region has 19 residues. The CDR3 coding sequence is TGTGCCACCAGCAGTAGCGGGCTGGACCACAACTCTGGGGCCAACGTCCTGACTTTC. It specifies CATSSSGLDHNSGANVLTF.

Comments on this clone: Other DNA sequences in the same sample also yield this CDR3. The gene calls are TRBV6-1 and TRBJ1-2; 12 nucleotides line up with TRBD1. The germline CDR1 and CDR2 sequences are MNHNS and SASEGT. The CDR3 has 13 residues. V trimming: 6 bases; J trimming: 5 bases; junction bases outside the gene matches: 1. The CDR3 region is CASRGQGAYGYTF. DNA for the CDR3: TGTGCCAGCAGGGGACAGGGGGCGTATGGCTACACCTTC.

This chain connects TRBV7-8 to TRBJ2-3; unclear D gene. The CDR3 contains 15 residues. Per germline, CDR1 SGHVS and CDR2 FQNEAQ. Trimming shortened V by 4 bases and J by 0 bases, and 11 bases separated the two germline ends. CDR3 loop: CASSYPALSTDTQYF. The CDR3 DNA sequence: TGTGCCAGCAGCTACCCAGCGCTCAGCACAGATACGCAGTATTTT.

The chain's CDR3 is CASRPRRFHRNQPQHF. The CDR3 DNA sequence: TGCGCCAGCAGACCCCGCCGGTTTCATCGGAATCAGCCCCAGCATTTT. The chain joins TRBV5-1 to TRBJ1-5; D is unresolved. CDR3 length: 16 amino acids. V was cut by 5 bases and J by 4 bases, with 19 bases left in between. The V gene's germline CDR1 is SGHRS and CDR2 YFSETQ.

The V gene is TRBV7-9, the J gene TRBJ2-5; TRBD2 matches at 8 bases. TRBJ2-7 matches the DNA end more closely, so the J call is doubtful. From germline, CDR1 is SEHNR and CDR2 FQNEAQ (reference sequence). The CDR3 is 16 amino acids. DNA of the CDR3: TGTGCCAGCAGCGTGGGTAGCGGGATGCTGAGCTACGAGCAGTACTTC. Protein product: CASSVGSGMLSYEQYF.

CDR3 sequence: CSVIAGGQETQYF. The DNA for the CDR3 is TGCAGCGTTATTGCCGGGGGCCAAGAGACCCAGTACTTC. The gene calls are TRBV29-1 and TRBJ2-5, with D perhaps matching TRBD2 (6 bases). Trimming pared 5 bases from V and 1 base from J, leaving 11 bases between. The CDR3 is 13 residues long. Germline V gives CDR1 SQVTM, CDR2 ANQGSEA. The whole variable domain, filled in from reference TRBV29-1 and TRBJ2-5, reads SAVISQKPSRDICQRGTSLTIQCQVDSQVTMMFWYRQQPGQSLTLIATANQGSEATYESGFVIDKFPISRPNLTFSTLTVSNMSPEDSSIYLCSVIAGGQETQYFGPGTRLLVL.

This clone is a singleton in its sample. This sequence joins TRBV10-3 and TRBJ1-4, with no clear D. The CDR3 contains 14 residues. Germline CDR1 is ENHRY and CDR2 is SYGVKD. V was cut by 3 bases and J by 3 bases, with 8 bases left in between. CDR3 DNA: TGTGCCATCAGTGACAGCGGAGCTAATGAAAAACTGTTTTTT. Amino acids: CAISDSGANEKLFF.

The CDR3 loop reads CASSTTSGGANNEQFF. The CDR3 DNA reads TGTGCCAGCAGCACCACTAGCGGGGGGGCCAATAATGAGCAGTTCTTC. The genes are TRBV13 and TRBJ2-1; 13 bases agree with TRBD2. The CDR3 is 16 residues long. The trim removed 5 bases at V and 7 bases at J, leaving 8 bases unmatched. Germline lookup yields CDR1 PRHDT and CDR2 FYEKMQ (reference sequence).

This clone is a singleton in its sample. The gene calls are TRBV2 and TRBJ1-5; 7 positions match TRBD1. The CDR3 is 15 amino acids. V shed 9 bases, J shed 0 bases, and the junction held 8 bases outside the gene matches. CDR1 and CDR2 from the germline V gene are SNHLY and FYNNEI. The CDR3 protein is CASAKQGYSNQPQHF. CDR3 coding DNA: TGTGCCAGTGCAAAACAGGGGTATAGCAATCAGCCCCAGCATTTT. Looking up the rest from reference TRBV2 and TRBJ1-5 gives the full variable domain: EPEVTQTPSHQVTQMGQEVILRCVPISNHLYFYWYRQILGQKVEFLVSFYNNEISEKSEIFDDQFSVERPDGSNFTLKIRSTKLEDSAMYFCASAKQGYSNQPQHFGDGTRLSIL.

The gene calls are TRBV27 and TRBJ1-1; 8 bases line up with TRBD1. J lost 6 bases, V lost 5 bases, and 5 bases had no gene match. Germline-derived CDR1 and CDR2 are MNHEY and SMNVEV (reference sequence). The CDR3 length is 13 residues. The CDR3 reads CASSAGQEAEAFF. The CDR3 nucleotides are TGTGCCAGCAGTGCGGGACAGGAGGCTGAAGCTTTCTTT.

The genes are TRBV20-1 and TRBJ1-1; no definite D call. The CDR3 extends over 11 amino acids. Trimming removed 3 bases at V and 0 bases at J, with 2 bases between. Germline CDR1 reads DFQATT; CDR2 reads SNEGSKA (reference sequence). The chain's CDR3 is CSASLNTEAFF. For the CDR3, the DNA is TGCAGTGCTAGCTTGAACACTGAAGCTTTCTTT.

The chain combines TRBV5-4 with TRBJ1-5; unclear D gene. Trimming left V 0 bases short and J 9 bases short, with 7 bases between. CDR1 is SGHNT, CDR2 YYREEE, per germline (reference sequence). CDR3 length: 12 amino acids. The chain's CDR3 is CASSLVGGPQHF. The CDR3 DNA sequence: TGTGCCAGCAGCTTGGTTGGAGGGCCCCAGCATTTT.